This entry lists 21 T cell receptor beta chains sequenced from one sample in a study of cytomegalovirus exposure and HLA in healthy donors. Primers included in the PCR were 60 Vbeta and 13 Jbeta primers. Clones were sequenced by immunoSEQ multiplex PCR, and TCRdb holds only the in-frame ones, with some missing. The data hold 200,000 to 250,000 clones, with over 65% observed a single time. The sequencing input was PBMCs. The receptors originated from a human donor in good health.

The chain carries TRBV5-1 and TRBJ2-7, with a tentative D call TRBD1 (6 bases). V gave up 4 bases and J gave up 2 bases, with 13 bases separating them. Germline V gives CDR1 SGHRS, CDR2 YFSETQ. The CDR3 has 14 amino acids. Written as DNA, the CDR3 is TGCGCCAGCAGCCCCCCGACAGGTACCTACGAGCAGTACTTC. Its translation is CASSPPTGTYEQYF. Filled out from reference TRBV5-1 and TRBJ2-7, the complete variable domain reads KAGVTQTPRYLIKTRGQQVTLSCSPISGHRSVSWYQQTPGQGLQFLFEYFSETQRNKGNFPGRFSGRQFSNSRSEMNVSTLELGDSALYLCASSPPTGTYEQYFGPGTRLTVT.

The CDR3 region is CASSLVNNNEQFF. The CDR3 DNA follows: TGTGCCAGCAGCTTAGTTAACAACAATGAGCAGTTCTTC. This rearrangement joins TRBV7-9 to TRBJ2-1; D unresolved. The ends were cut back, 1 base at V and 5 bases at J, with 6 bases in the middle. CDR3 length: 13 amino acids. The germline CDR1 and CDR2 sequences are SEHNR and FQNEAQ (reference sequence).

This chain joins TRBV9 and TRBJ2-7; 7 positions match TRBD2. This CDR3 contains 16 residues. Unmatched junction bases numbered 11, after V lost 0 bases and J lost 5 bases. Germline CDR1 is SGDLS and CDR2 is YYNGEE. The CDR3 loop reads CASSVGRENSVHEQYF. Here the CDR3 DNA reads TGTGCCAGCAGCGTAGGGCGGGAGAATAGTGTGCACGAGCAGTACTTC.

J is TRBJ2-5 and V is TRBV28; no reliable D call. Looked up from germline, CDR1 is MDHEN and CDR2 is SYDVKM. The CDR3 runs 14 residues. Deletions cut 3 bases from V and 5 bases from J, with 13 bases between. The CDR3: CASSFKPGLETQYF. CDR3 DNA sequence: TGTGCCAGCAGTTTTAAACCGGGTCTGGAGACCCAGTACTTC.

The chain links TRBV10-3 to TRBJ2-1, with D perhaps matching TRBD1 (7 bases). Germline V gene lookup returns CDR1 ENHRY and CDR2 SYGVKD. This CDR3 is 15 amino acids long. Trimming took 10 bases from V and 8 from J, leaving 24 bases between them. The CDR3 bases are TGTGCCAGCGCCCAGACAGGGTCCGGCGGGGATGAGCAGTTCTTC. Translated, it gives CASAQTGSGGDEQFF.

V and J are TRBV5-1 and TRBJ2-5, with TRBD2 matching 8 bases. CDR3 length: 16 amino acids. With 3 bases clipped from V and 1 base from J, the junction kept 8 bases outside the gene matches. The V gene's germline CDR1 is SGHRS and CDR2 YFSETQ. The CDR3 is CASSSSGAGGQETQYF. In DNA form, the CDR3 reads TGCGCCAGCAGCTCCTCGGGGGCGGGAGGCCAAGAGACCCAGTACTTC. Supplemented by reference TRBV5-1 and TRBJ2-5, the full variable domain reads KAGVTQTPRYLIKTRGQQVTLSCSPISGHRSVSWYQQTPGQGLQFLFEYFSETQRNKGNFPGRFSGRQFSNSRSEMNVSTLELGDSALYLCASSSSGAGGQETQYFGPGTRLLVL.

The V and J genes are TRBV10-1 and TRBJ1-3; 8 nucleotides align to TRBD1. The CDR3 has 17 residues. Germline values: CDR1 WNHNN, CDR2 SYGVQD (reference sequence). V dropped 2 bases and J dropped 1; count of bases not matched to a gene: 7. Written as DNA, the CDR3 is TGCGCCAGCAGTGAGGACCCGACAGGGGCTTCTGGAAACACCATATATTTT. It yields the protein CASSEDPTGASGNTIYF.

This sequence joins TRBV19 and TRBJ2-5, with D perhaps TRBD2 (5 bases). Trimming left V 4 bases short and J 2 bases short, with 11 bases between. The CDR3 spans 14 residues. CDR1 and CDR2 (germline): LNHDA, SQIVND (reference sequence). CDR3 DNA sequence: TGTGCCAGTAGTAACGGTTTAGCGCAAGAGACCCAGTACTTC. It yields the protein CASSNGLAQETQYF.

The chain recombines TRBV7-9 with TRBJ2-1; D possibly corresponds to TRBD2 (6 bases). The V end was cut by 2 bases, the J end by 7 bases, with 21 bases between. The CDR3 extends over 17 amino acids. Germline V gene data show CDR1 as SEHNR and CDR2 as FQNEAQ (reference sequence). The CDR3 region is CASSLLLGLRGRNEQFF. The CDR3 DNA reads TGTGCCAGCAGCTTATTATTGGGACTTCGAGGGAGGAATGAGCAGTTCTTC.

The rearrangement uses TRBV5-1 and TRBJ2-3; 8 bases agree with TRBD2. Germline V gives CDR1 SGHRS, CDR2 YFSETQ. The CDR3 loop spans 15 amino acids. V shed 3 bases and J 1 base; nucleotides not matched to a gene: 4. This CDR3 is CASSYNGGGTDTQYF. For the CDR3, the DNA is TGCGCCAGCAGCTACAACGGGGGGGGCACAGATACGCAGTATTTT.

This chain links TRBV19 with TRBJ2-1; 8 positions agree with TRBD2. Germline V gives CDR1 LNHDA, CDR2 SQIVND (reference sequence). Losses at the gene ends were 10 bases for V and 10 bases for J; bases not matched to a gene: 15. The CDR3 has 14 residues. The chain's CDR3 is CATEEKRERAEQFF. The CDR3 DNA reads as TGTGCCACCGAGGAAAAGCGGGAGCGGGCCGAGCAGTTCTTC.

The chain is built from TRBV21-1 and TRBJ2-7; TRBD2 is the table's D call, not checked against the DNA. TRBV21-1 is a pseudogene segment. The CDR3 extends over 19 amino acids. CDR3 in DNA: TGTGCCAGCAGCAAAGCCTATCGGGAAGGGACTAGCGGGAGGCACGAGCAGTACTTC. This codes for CASSKAYREGTSGRHEQYF.

This rearrangement joins TRBV2 to TRBJ2-3; TRBD1 is a possible D gene (6 bases). In germline, CDR1 is SNHLY, CDR2 FYNNEI. The V end was cut by 6 bases, the J end by 1 base, with 14 bases between. The CDR3 totals 15 residues. CDR3 DNA sequence: TGTGCCAGCAGGAGGGGGTCAGGCGGCACAGATACGCAGTATTTT. Its translation is CASRRGSGGTDTQYF.

This clone was counted only a few times. The J gene is TRBJ2-7, the V gene TRBV14; D is unresolved. The CDR3 has 13 amino acids. The V and J ends lost 1 base and 3 bases respectively, with 7 bases between them. Germline V gene sequence: CDR1 SGHDN, CDR2 FVKESK. The CDR3 loop reads CASSQGSGYEQYF. The DNA for the CDR3 is TGTGCCAGCAGCCAAGGGAGTGGCTACGAGCAGTACTTC.

This sequence joins TRBV28 and TRBJ2-5; TRBD2 agrees at 10 bases. The length of the CDR3 is 17 residues. The germline CDR1 and CDR2 sequences are MDHEN and SYDVKM. With 7 bases clipped from V and 4 bases from J, the junction kept 15 bases outside the gene matches. The CDR3 nucleotides are TGTGCCAGCAAGGAGAAGGGAAGGCTAGCGGGAGCAGAGACCCAGTACTTC. Translated: CASKEKGRLAGAETQYF.

This clone was observed a single time. Written as DNA, the CDR3 is TGTGCCAGCAGCTTGGGACAGGGGGCCTATCAGCCCCAGCATTTT. Residues: CASSLGQGAYQPQHF. The chain uses TRBV7-6 and TRBJ1-5; 12 bases match TRBD1. The J segment lost 5 bases and the V segment lost 3 bases, leaving 2 bases of the junction unmatched. The CDR3 spans 15 residues. The V gene's germline CDR1 is SGHVS and CDR2 FNYEAQ.

This chain uses TRBV9 with TRBJ2-7; TRBD2 aligns across 12 bases. V dropped 4 bases and J dropped 9; count of bases not matched to a gene: 8. The CDR3 is made up of 14 amino acids. Germline CDR1 reads SGDLS; CDR2 reads YYNGEE. The CDR3 sequence: CASSQTSGSGGQYF. CDR3 DNA sequence: TGTGCCAGCAGCCAGACTAGCGGGAGCGGGGGGCAGTACTTC.

The sample holds a few counts of this clone. The gene calls are TRBV7-2 and TRBJ2-7; 7 nucleotides align to TRBD1. Trimming removed 4 bases from V and 5 bases from J; junction bases left unmatched: 14. The CDR3 runs to 16 residues. CDR1 and CDR2 (germline): SGHTA, FQGNSA. The CDR3 DNA reads TGTGCCAGCAGCTGGACGCCGACAGGGACCTCTAACGAGCAGTACTTC. This sequence encodes CASSWTPTGTSNEQYF.

The chain combines TRBV27 with TRBJ2-3; 8 bases align to TRBD2. With 5 bases clipped from V and 8 bases from J, the junction kept 15 bases outside the gene matches. CDR1 and CDR2 from the germline V gene are MNHEY and SMNVEV (reference sequence). The CDR3 is 16 residues long. The CDR3: CASSPGIAGSGGTQYF. The DNA for the CDR3 is TGTGCCAGCAGTCCCGGAATAGCGGGATCGGGTGGTACGCAGTATTTT.

The rearrangement joins TRBV11-2 to TRBJ2-7; 7 nucleotides agree with TRBD1. This CDR3 region has 15 residues. Germline V gene lookup returns CDR1 SGHAT and CDR2 FQNNGV. Trimming took 1 base from V and 3 from J; bases not matched to a gene: 6. In nucleotides, the CDR3 is TGTGCCAGCAGCTTAGGAGGGGACAGAGGCTACGAGCAGTACTTC. Translation: CASSLGGDRGYEQYF.

V is TRBV19 and J is TRBJ1-2, with 7 bases identical to TRBD1. V gave up 1 base and J gave up 6 bases; unmatched junction bases: 2. Per germline, CDR1 LNHDA and CDR2 SQIVND (reference sequence). There are 13 residues in the CDR3. The CDR3 sequence: CASSIGQGNGYTF. CDR3 DNA: TGTGCCAGTAGTATAGGACAGGGTAATGGCTACACCTTC. Looking up the rest from reference TRBV19 and TRBJ1-2 gives the full variable domain: DGGITQSPKYLFRKEGQNVTLSCEQNLNHDAMYWYRQDPGQGLRLIYYSQIVNDFQKGDIAEGYSVSREKKESFPLTVTSAQKNPTAFYLCASSIGQGNGYTFGSGTRLTVV.